One and the same sample provided the 15 T cell receptor beta chains below, sequenced in a study of regulatory T cells in long-lasting Graves disease. Time point described: newly diagnosed GD, antithyroid drugs for less than 3 months. The TCR library was made from RNA that had been extracted from PBMCs in TRIzol. iRepertoire HTBI primers and Arm-PCR of CDR3 regions built TCR beta libraries. TCRdb recomputed calls from the multiplex PCR reads with MiXCR, one row per CDR3 protein. The table includes 440,000 or so distinct CDR3 sequences, about 15% detected once. In addition, the sample was reused for a study of T cells in Graves' hyperthyroidism and ophthalmopathy.

The sequencing used peripheral blood mononuclear cells (PBMCs), collected at new diagnosis, from a patient treated with antithyroid drugs. These receptors were collected from a woman aged 30 to 39 with Graves disease.

With respect to this clonotype: Just one base apart from a much larger clone, this may be a read error. The chain has TRBV16 and TRBJ2-2; D uncertain. Trimming removed 0 bases at V and 6 bases at J, with 8 bases between. The germline CDR1 and CDR2 sequences are KGHSY and FQNENV. The CDR3 extends over 14 amino acids. The CDR3 here is CASSQSASAGELFF. CDR3 in DNA: TGTGCCAGCAGCCAATCAGCCTCAGCCGGGGAGCTGTTTTTT.

This chain links TRBV30 with TRBJ2-2; D is unresolved. V lost 0 bases, J lost 2 bases, and 10 bases lay in between. Germline V lookup: CDR1 GTSNPN, CDR2 SVGIG (reference sequence). The CDR3 length is 15 residues. DNA of the CDR3: TGTGCCTGGAGTGTACTGAGACTTAACACCGGGGAGCTGTTTTTT. Its protein is CAWSVLRLNTGELFF.

CDR3 sequence (DNA): TGTGCCAGCAGCGCTACTAGCGGGAGGAAAAGCACAGATACGCAGTATTTT. Translating gives CASSATSGRKSTDTQYF. The chain uses TRBV5-6 and TRBJ2-3, with 12 bases fitting TRBD2. CDR3 length equals 17 residues. Germline V lookup: CDR1 SGHDT, CDR2 YYEEEE. V lost 4 bases to trimming and J lost 0 bases; unmatched junction nucleotides: 6.

Many counts were recorded for this clonotype. The CDR3 loop reads CASSPWTEHYEQYF. The CDR3 bases are TGTGCCAGCAGTCCCTGGACCGAGCACTACGAGCAGTACTTC. The J gene is TRBJ2-7, the V gene TRBV6-2 or TRBV6-3; D unclear. The CDR3 is 14 residues long. The V and J ends lost 5 bases and 3 bases respectively, with 14 bases between them. Germline CDR1 MNHEY, CDR2 SVGEGT.

The rearrangement joins TRBV2 to TRBJ1-2, with 7 nucleotides matching TRBD1. This CDR3 is 16 amino acids long. Looked up from germline, CDR1 is SNHLY and CDR2 is FYNNEI. The trim removed 6 bases at V and 4 bases at J, leaving 14 bases unmatched. The CDR3 nucleotides are TGTGCCAGCAGAGACGTACAGGGGCCCCGAGCCTATGGCTACACCTTC. As protein: CASRDVQGPRAYGYTF.

This clonotype appeared a few times. The chain is built from TRBV4-2 and TRBJ1-2; D unresolved. Deletions cut 2 bases from V and 2 bases from J, with 18 bases between. CDR3 length: 17 residues. Germline assignment: CDR1 LGHNA and CDR2 YNFKEQ. The CDR3 protein is CASSQNKLLLGNYGYTF. CDR3 DNA sequence: TGTGCCAGCAGCCAAAATAAACTCCTCCTCGGCAACTATGGCTACACCTTC.

This clonotype was seen many times. The V call is TRBV28, the J call TRBJ2-1; 8 nucleotides line up with TRBD2. The germline gives CDR1 MDHEN, CDR2 SYDVKM. Trimming took 5 bases from V and 8 from J; bases not matched to a gene: 11. There are 15 residues in the CDR3. The chain's CDR3 is CASSRRGLAFDEQFF. CDR3 in DNA: TGTGCCAGCAGTCGCCGAGGACTAGCCTTTGATGAGCAGTTCTTC.

This clonotype was detected ten times or more. The rearrangement links TRBV30 to TRBJ1-1; possible D gene TRBD1, 5 bases. Germline V lookup: CDR1 GTSNPN, CDR2 SVGIG (reference sequence). The CDR3 runs to 12 residues. Trimming took 2 bases from V and 6 from J, leaving 10 bases between them. CDR3 nucleotides: TGTGCCTGGAGTTCCCCGGGGGCTGAAGCTTTCTTT. This translates into CAWSSPGAEAFF.

This clonotype was counted at least ten times. V gene TRBV6-5 combines with J gene TRBJ2-5; the D gene is possibly TRBD1 (6 bases). The germline V and J ends were trimmed by 1 base and 10 bases, with 25 bases remaining between them. The CDR3 covers 17 residues. Looked up from germline, CDR1 is MNHEY and CDR2 is SVGAGI. CDR3 sequence: CASSYLPEDSPPRRQYF. CDR3 nucleotide sequence: TGTGCCAGCAGTTACTTACCCGAGGACAGCCCGCCAAGGCGCCAGTACTTC.

The sample holds a few counts of this clonotype. This chain joins TRBV4-1 and TRBJ2-7, with TRBD1 identical over 10 bases. The V and J ends lost 5 bases and 4 bases, in that order; junction bases with no gene match: 5. Germline assignment: CDR1 MGHRA and CDR2 YSYEKL. CDR3 length: 14 residues. CDR3 nucleotides: TGCGCCAGCAGCGCACCGGGACAGGGGTACGAGCAGTACTTC. Translating gives CASSAPGQGYEQYF.

This clonotype was counted at least ten times. This chain joins TRBV27 and TRBJ2-3; 8 bases match TRBD1. J gave up 2 bases and V 6 bases, and 4 bases lay outside the gene matches. The germline V gene encodes CDR1 MNHEY and CDR2 SMNVEV (reference sequence). The CDR3 consists of 14 residues. This chain's CDR3 is CASRRQGSTDTQYF. The CDR3 DNA reads as TGTGCCAGCAGGAGACAGGGGTCCACAGATACGCAGTATTTT.

In its sample, this clonotype was seen many times. The rearrangement uses TRBV5-1 and TRBJ2-7; perhaps TRBD1 as D (5 bases). This CDR3 is built from 14 residues. Germline V lookup: CDR1 SGHRS, CDR2 YFSETQ. V dropped 0 bases and J dropped 5 bases, with 12 bases sitting between them. The CDR3 loop is CASSLAGPGHEQYF. CDR3 nucleotides: TGCGCCAGCAGCTTGGCAGGGCCTGGTCACGAGCAGTACTTC.

This clonotype was recorded many times. The chain joins TRBV18 to TRBJ2-1, with D uncertain. Deletions cut 0 bases from V and 2 bases from J, with 2 bases between. The CDR3 is made up of 13 amino acids. Germline V lookup: CDR1 KGHSH, CDR2 LQKENI. In DNA, the CDR3 is TGTGCCAGCTCACCACCTACCTACAATGAGCAGTTCTTC. Residues: CASSPPTYNEQFF.

In this sample, this clonotype turned up many times. The V gene is TRBV12-5, the J gene TRBJ2-1; 13 positions match TRBD2. This CDR3 comprises 15 residues. CDR1 and CDR2 (germline): LGHNT, FRNRAP. V lost 1 base to trimming and J lost 8 bases; unmatched junction nucleotides: 2. This chain's CDR3 is CASGLGLAGGDEQFF. The CDR3 nucleotides are TGTGCTAGTGGTTTGGGACTAGCGGGAGGTGATGAGCAGTTCTTC. Drawing the rest from reference TRBV12-5 and TRBJ2-1, the complete variable domain is DARVTQTPRHKVTEMGQEVTMRCQPILGHNTVFWYRQTMMQGLELLAYFRNRAPLDDSGMPKDRFSAEMPDATLATLKIQPSEPRDSAVYFCASGLGLAGGDEQFFGPGTRLTVL.

This clonotype was seen repeatedly, ten times or more. J is TRBJ2-3 and V is TRBV28; D is undetermined. The germline gives CDR1 MDHEN, CDR2 SYDVKM. The CDR3 consists of 15 residues. The ends were cut back, 2 bases at V and 11 bases at J, with 20 bases in the middle. CDR3 sequence reads: CASSLGNPSPPWQYF. CDR3 DNA sequence: TGTGCCAGCAGTTTAGGAAACCCGTCTCCTCCATGGCAGTATTTT.